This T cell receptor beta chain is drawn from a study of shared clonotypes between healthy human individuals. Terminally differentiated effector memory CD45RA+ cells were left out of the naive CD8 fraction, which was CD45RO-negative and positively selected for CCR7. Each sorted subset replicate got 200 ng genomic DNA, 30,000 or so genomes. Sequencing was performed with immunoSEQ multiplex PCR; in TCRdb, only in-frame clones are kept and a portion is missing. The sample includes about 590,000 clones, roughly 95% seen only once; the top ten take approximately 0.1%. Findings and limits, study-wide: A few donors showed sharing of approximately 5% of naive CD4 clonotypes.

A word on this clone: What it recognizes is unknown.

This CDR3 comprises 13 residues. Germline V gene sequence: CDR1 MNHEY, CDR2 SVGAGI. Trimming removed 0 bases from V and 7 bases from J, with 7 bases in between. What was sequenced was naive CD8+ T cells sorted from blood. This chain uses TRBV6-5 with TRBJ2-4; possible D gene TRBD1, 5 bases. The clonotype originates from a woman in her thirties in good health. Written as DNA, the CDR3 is TGTGCCAGCAGTTACTCTCAGGGTAACATTCAGTACTTC. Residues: CASSYSQGNIQYF.